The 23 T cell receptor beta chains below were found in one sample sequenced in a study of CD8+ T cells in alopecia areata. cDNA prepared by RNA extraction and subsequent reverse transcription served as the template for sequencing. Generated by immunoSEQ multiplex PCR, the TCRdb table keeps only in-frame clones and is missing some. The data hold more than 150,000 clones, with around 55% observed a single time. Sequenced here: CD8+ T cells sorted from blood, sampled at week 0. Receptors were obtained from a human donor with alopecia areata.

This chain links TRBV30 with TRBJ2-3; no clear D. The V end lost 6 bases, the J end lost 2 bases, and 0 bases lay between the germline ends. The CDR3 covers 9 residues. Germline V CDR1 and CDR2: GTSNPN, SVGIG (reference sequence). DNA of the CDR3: TGTGCCTGCACAGATACGCAGTATTTT. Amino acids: CACTDTQYF.

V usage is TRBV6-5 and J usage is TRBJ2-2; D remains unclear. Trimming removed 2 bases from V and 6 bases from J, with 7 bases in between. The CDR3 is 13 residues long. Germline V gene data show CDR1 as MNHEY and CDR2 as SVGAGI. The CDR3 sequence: CASSYSAAGELFF. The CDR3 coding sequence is TGTGCCAGCAGTTACAGTGCGGCCGGGGAGCTGTTTTTT.

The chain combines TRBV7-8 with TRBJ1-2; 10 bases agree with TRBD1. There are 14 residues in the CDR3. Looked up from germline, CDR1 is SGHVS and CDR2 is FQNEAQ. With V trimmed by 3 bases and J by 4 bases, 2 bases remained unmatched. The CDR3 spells CASSLTGGFYGYTF. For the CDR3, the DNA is TGTGCCAGCAGCTTGACAGGGGGCTTCTATGGCTACACCTTC.

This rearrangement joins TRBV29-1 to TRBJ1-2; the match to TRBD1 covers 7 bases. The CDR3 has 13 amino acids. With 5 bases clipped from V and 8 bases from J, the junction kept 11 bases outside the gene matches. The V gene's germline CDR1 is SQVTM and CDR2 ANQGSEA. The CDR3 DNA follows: TGCAGCGTTCCACACACAGGGGATGAGGGCTACACCTTC. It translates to CSVPHTGDEGYTF.

The CDR3 loop is CATSRGGGTEAFF. The CDR3 DNA reads TGTGCCACCAGCAGAGGGGGGGGCACTGAAGCTTTCTTT. The chain uses TRBV15 and TRBJ1-1; D is possibly TRBD1 (5 bases). Germline values: CDR1 LNHNV, CDR2 YYDKDF (reference sequence). With 1 base removed from V and 4 bases from J, the gap between germline ends came to 7 bases. This CDR3 region has 13 residues.

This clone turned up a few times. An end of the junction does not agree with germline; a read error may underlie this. The CDR3 coding sequence is TGCGCCAGCAGTGAGTCTGCGGACAGGTTCGGAGGTGGCTACACCTTC. Protein sequence: CASSESADRFGGGYTF. The V gene is TRBV9, the J gene TRBJ1-2; the match to TRBD1 covers 7 bases. This CDR3 region has 16 residues. Germline V CDR1 and CDR2: SGDLS, YYNGEE.

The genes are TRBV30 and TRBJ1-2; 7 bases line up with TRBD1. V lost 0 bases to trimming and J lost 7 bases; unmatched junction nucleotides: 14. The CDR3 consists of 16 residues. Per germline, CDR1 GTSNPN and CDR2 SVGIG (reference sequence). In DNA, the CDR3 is TGTGCCTGGAGTGTCCCGCGGACAGGACCTTCTTTTGGCTACACCTTC. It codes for CAWSVPRTGPSFGYTF.

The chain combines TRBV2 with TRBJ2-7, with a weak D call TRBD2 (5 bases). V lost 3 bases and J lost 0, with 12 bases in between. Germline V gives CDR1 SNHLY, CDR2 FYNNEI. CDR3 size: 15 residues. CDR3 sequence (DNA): TGTGCCAGCAGTGAGGCGGCAGCGGCCTCCTACGAGCAGTACTTC. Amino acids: CASSEAAAASYEQYF.

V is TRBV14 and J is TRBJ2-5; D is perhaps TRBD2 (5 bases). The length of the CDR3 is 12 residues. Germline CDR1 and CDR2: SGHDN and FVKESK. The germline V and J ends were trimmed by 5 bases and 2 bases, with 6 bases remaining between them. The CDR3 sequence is CASSGLQETQYF. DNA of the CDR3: TGTGCCAGCAGCGGACTTCAAGAGACCCAGTACTTC.

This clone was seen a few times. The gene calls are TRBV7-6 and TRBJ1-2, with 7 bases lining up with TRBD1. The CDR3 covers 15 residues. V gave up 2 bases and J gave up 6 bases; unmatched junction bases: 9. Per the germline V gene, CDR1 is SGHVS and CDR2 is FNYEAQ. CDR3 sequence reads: CASSLSRQGRNGYTF. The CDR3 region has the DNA TGTGCCAGCAGCTTAAGCCGACAGGGACGTAATGGCTACACCTTC.

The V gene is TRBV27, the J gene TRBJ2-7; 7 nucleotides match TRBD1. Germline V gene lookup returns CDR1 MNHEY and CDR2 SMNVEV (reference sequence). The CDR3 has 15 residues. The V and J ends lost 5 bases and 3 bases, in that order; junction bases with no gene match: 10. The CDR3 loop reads CASSPEAGGSYEQYF. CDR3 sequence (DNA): TGTGCCAGCAGTCCCGAGGCAGGGGGTAGCTACGAGCAGTACTTC.

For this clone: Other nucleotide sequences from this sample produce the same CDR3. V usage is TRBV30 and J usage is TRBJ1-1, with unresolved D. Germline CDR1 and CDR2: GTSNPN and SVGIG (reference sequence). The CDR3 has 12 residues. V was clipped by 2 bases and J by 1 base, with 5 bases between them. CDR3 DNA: TGTGCCTGGAGTCCAGGGAACACTGAAGCTTTCTTT. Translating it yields CAWSPGNTEAFF.

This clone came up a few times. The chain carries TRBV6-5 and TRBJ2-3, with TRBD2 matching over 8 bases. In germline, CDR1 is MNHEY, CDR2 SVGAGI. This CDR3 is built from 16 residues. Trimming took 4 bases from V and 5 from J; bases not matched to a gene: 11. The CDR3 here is CASSLVARGAVDTQYF. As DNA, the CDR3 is TGTGCCAGCAGTTTAGTCGCGCGGGGGGCAGTAGATACGCAGTATTTT.

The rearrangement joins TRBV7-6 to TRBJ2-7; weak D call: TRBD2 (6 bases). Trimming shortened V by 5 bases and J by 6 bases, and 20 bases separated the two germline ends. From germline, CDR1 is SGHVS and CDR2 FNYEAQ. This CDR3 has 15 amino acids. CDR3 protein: CASSTPLADRCEQYF. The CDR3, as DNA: TGTGCCAGCAGCACGCCACTAGCAGATCGGTGCGAGCAGTACTTC.

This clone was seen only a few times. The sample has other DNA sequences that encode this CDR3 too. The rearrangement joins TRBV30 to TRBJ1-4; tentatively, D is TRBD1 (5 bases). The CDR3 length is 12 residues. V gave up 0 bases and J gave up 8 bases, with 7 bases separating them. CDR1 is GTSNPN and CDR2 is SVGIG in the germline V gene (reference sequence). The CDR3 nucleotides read TGTGCCTGGAGTGTATCAGGGGAAAAACTGTTTTTT. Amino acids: CAWSVSGEKLFF.

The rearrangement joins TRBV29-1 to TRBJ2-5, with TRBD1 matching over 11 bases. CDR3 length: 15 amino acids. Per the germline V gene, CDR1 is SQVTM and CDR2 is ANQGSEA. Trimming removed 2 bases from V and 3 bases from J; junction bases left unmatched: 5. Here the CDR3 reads CSVESRDRGEETQYF. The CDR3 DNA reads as TGCAGCGTTGAAAGCCGGGACAGGGGGGAAGAGACCCAGTACTTC.

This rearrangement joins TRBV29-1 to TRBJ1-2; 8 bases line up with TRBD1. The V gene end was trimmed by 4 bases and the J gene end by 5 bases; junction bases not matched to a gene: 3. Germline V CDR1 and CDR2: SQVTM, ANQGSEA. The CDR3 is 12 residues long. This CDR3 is CSVVGTGYGYTF. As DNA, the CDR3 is TGCAGCGTTGTCGGGACAGGTTATGGCTACACCTTC.

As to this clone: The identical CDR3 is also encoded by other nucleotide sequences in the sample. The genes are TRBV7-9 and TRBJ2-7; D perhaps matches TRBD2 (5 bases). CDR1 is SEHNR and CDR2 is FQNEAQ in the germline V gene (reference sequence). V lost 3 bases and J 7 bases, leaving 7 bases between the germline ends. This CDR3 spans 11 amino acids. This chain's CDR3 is CASSFGGEQYF. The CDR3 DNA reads TGTGCCAGCAGCTTCGGCGGGGAGCAGTACTTC. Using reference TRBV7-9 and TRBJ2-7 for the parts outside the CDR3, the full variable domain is DTGVSQNPRHKITKRGQNVTFRCDPISEHNRLYWYRQTLGQGPEFLTYFQNEAQLEKSRLLSDRFSAERPKGSFSTLEIQRTEQGDSAMYLCASSFGGEQYFGPGTRLTVT.

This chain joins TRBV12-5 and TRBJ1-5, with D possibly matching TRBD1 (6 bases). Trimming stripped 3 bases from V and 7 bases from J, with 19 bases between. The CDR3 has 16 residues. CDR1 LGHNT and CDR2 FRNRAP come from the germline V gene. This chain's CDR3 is CASGFQLDRLTQPQHF. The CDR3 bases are TGTGCTAGTGGTTTCCAATTGGACAGATTAACGCAGCCCCAGCATTTT.

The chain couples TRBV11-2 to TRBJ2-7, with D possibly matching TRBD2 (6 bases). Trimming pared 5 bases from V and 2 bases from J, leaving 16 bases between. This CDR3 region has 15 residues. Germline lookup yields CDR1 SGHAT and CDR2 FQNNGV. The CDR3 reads CASSPPSGTAYEQYF. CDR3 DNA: TGTGCCAGCAGCCCCCCTTCAGGGACTGCCTACGAGCAGTACTTC.

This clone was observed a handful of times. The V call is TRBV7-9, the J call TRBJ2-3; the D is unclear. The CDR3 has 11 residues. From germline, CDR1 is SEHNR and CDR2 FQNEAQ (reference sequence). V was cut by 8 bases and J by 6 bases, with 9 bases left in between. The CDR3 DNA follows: TGTGCCAGCCGCCTGTCCGATACGCAGTATTTT. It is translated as CASRLSDTQYF.

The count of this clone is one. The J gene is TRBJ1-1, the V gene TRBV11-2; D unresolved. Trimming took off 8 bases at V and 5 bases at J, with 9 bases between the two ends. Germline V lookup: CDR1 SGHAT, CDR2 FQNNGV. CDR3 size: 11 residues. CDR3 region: CASVARTEAFF. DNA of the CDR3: TGTGCCAGCGTGGCGCGTACTGAAGCTTTCTTT.

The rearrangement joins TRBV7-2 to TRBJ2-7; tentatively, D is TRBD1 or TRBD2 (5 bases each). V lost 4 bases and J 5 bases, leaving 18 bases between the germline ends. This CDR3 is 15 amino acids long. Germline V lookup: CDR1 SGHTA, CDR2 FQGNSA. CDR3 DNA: TGTGCCAGCAGCTCGGGACCCCCAGCCCTTCACGAGCAGTACTTC. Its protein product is CASSSGPPALHEQYF. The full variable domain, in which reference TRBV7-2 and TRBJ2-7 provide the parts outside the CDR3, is GAGVSQSPSNKVTEKGKDVELRCDPISGHTALYWYRQSLGQGLEFLIYFQGNSAPDKSGLPSDRFSAERTGGSVSTLTIQRTQQEDSAVYLCASSSGPPALHEQYFGPGTRLTVT.